The TCR beta chain under discussion was sequenced for a study of shared clonotypes between healthy human individuals. Study at large: Per-donor plates numbered three CD4 naive, three CD4 memory, two CD8 naive and one CD8 memory.

The protocol was immunoSEQ multiplex PCR, while the TCRdb copy is restricted to in-frame clones and leaves out a portion. The table shows about 1 million clones, with approximately 78% occurring only once. This CDR3 spans 13 amino acids. Germline lookup yields CDR1 LNHNV and CDR2 YYDKDF (reference sequence). The V end lost 4 bases, the J end lost 5 bases, and 12 bases lay between the germline ends. This clonotype was obtained from a man aged 18 to 29 in good health. Some clones in this sample may be carry-over from other donors' samples. V is TRBV15 and J is TRBJ2-7; D is unresolved. What was sequenced was memory CD4+ T cells from PBMCs. Documented subset: CD45RA-negative fraction. The DNA of the CDR3 is TGTGCCACCAGCACCCAGGCTGGGAACGAGCAGTACTTC. Translating it yields CATSTQAGNEQYF.